This entry features one T cell receptor (beta chain) sequence. Its antigen is not identified. The data are from a study of CXCR4 blockade with PD-1 therapy in pancreatic cancer. Findings and limits, study-wide: Tumor clonality averaged about 0.14 versus 0.054 in healthy blood, not predicting survival. Clone frequency correlated with its number of distinct nucleotide rearrangements.

Germline V gives CDR1 MDHEN, CDR2 SYDVKM. The trim removed 5 bases at V and 1 base at J, leaving 6 bases unmatched. This CDR3 has 16 amino acids. Only in-frame clones appear in the TCRdb table, and some are missing; sequencing was by immunoSEQ multiplex PCR. This sample has nearly 6,000 clones, with about a third found just once. This sequence joins TRBV28 and TRBJ2-3; TRBD2 matches at 10 bases. Sequencing used tumor tissue. This TCR came from a human donor with pancreatic ductal adenocarcinoma. This chain's CDR3 is CASSLLAGSGTDTQYF. For the CDR3, the DNA is TGTGCCAGCAGTCTACTAGCGGGAAGCGGCACAGATACGCAGTATTTT.